This T cell receptor beta chain emerged from a study of monozygotic twins with inflammatory bowel disease. Every TCR library consumed about 3.5 ug of total RNA. No DNA is given; TCRdb re-called the 5' RACE reads and lists each CDR3 protein once. The sample has approximately 380,000 distinct CDR3 sequences; the top ten hold 2.5% to 3%. This CDR3 contains 16 residues. The germline V gene has CDR1 SGHTA and CDR2 FQGNSA. The TCR comes from a human donor with ulcerative colitis or Crohn's disease, or a healthy co-twin of an affected twin (not recorded which). This chain joins TRBV7-2 and TRBJ2-1; lacking DNA, the TRBD2 call made by TCRdb goes unchecked. The specimen was blood. CDR3 in amino acids: CASGTSGGVSYNERFF.